This is a list of T cell receptor beta chains from one sample in a study of patients and donors after allogeneic stem cell transplantation. A single record per CDR3 protein comes from TCRdb applying MiXCR to the RT-PCR reads. The top ten hold approximately 50% of the sample, which has under 170,000 distinct CDR3 sequences, approximately 40% seen once. Sequenced input: blood, either unsorted or a sorted T cell fraction (not recorded which). These receptors all come from a human donor who was either an allogeneic HSCT recipient or a stem cell or donor lymphocyte infusion donor (not recorded which). It is not recorded whose cells these are; they may come from a transplant donor. The CDR3 runs from the conserved cysteine through the conserved F or W. The D gene is left open where the match is weak. Clone size is not always given. Where it is, it says once, few, many or a class for expanded clones.

j_call: TRBJ1-5; v_call: TRBV20-1; clone_size: few; d_call: TRBD1; cdr3_nt: TGCAGTGCCCCAGCGGGACAGGCGAGGAATCAGCCCCAGCATTTT; cdr3_aa: CSAPAGQARNQPQHF
j_call: TRBJ1-2; v_call: TRBV25-1; clone_size: .; d_call: TRBD1; cdr3_nt: TGTGCCAGCAGTGAATACGCAGGGACAGGGCATAGCTACACCTTC; cdr3_aa: CASSEYAGTGHSYTF
j_call: TRBJ1-2; v_call: TRBV9; clone_size: .; d_call: TRBD1; cdr3_nt: TGTGCCAGCAGCAGGACAGGGGCGAACTATGGCTACACCTTC; cdr3_aa: CASSRTGANYGYTF
j_call: TRBJ2-5; v_call: TRBV7-2; clone_size: .; d_call: .; cdr3_nt: TGTGCCAGCAGCTTTATAGGGGTGGAGACCCAGTACTTC; cdr3_aa: CASSFIGVETQYF
j_call: TRBJ1-4; v_call: TRBV9; clone_size: few; d_call: TRBD1; cdr3_nt: TGTGCCAGCAGCGTTGGGTGGGTAGGGACAGTTAATGAAAAACTGTTTTTT; cdr3_aa: CASSVGWVGTVNEKLFF
j_call: TRBJ1-5; v_call: TRBV7-2; clone_size: .; d_call: TRBD1; cdr3_nt: TGTGCCAGCAGCGGAGAGGCAGGGGGTCCTAGCAATCAGCCCCAGCATTTT; cdr3_aa: CASSGEAGGPSNQPQHF
j_call: TRBJ1-2; v_call: TRBV12-3/TRBV12-4; clone_size: few; d_call: .; cdr3_nt: TGTGCCAGCAGTTTGGGGGGCCCCCGGGGTAACTATGGCTACACCTTC; cdr3_aa: CASSLGGPRGNYGYTF
j_call: TRBJ1-1; v_call: TRBV20-1; clone_size: few; d_call: TRBD1; cdr3_nt: TGCAGCGTTGTGGGGGACAGAGAGGAAGCTTTCTTT; cdr3_aa: CSVVGDREEAFF
j_call: TRBJ2-5; v_call: TRBV11-2; clone_size: few; d_call: .; cdr3_nt: TGTGCCAGCAGCTCAGGTGGGGAATTGCGAGAGACCCAGTACTTC; cdr3_aa: CASSSGGELRETQYF
j_call: TRBJ1-2; v_call: TRBV6-1; clone_size: few; d_call: .; cdr3_nt: TGTGCCAGCGGCAAAGGGGCGAACTATGGCTACACCTTC; cdr3_aa: CASGKGANYGYTF
j_call: TRBJ2-2; v_call: TRBV7-3; clone_size: .; d_call: .; cdr3_nt: TGTGCCAGCAGCTCCAAGGGAGCTAACACCGGGGAGCTGTTTTTT; cdr3_aa: CASSSKGANTGELFF
j_call: TRBJ2-5; v_call: TRBV12-3/TRBV12-4; clone_size: .; d_call: TRBD2; cdr3_nt: TGTGCCAGCAGTCCCTGGACTAGCGGGGGGGCAGGAGAGACCCAGTACTTC; cdr3_aa: CASSPWTSGGAGETQYF
j_call: TRBJ2-3; v_call: TRBV12-5; clone_size: .; d_call: TRBD1; cdr3_nt: TGTGCTAGTGGGCCGGGACAGGGGGCGCGAGATACGCAGTATTTT; cdr3_aa: CASGPGQGARDTQYF
j_call: TRBJ1-2; v_call: TRBV9; clone_size: .; d_call: .; cdr3_nt: TGTGCCAGCAGCGTAGGGGGTGGTCCTTATGGCTACACCTTC; cdr3_aa: CASSVGGGPYGYTF
j_call: TRBJ2-5; v_call: TRBV4-2; clone_size: .; d_call: TRBD2; cdr3_nt: TGTGCCAGCAGCCAAGTTGCTAGCGGTCAAGAGACCCAGTACTTC; cdr3_aa: CASSQVASGQETQYF
j_call: TRBJ2-3; v_call: TRBV20-1; clone_size: .; d_call: .; cdr3_nt: TGCAGTGCTAGTAGGGCAGCAGATACAGATACGCAGTATTTT; cdr3_aa: CSASRAADTDTQYF
j_call: TRBJ2-1; v_call: TRBV29-1; clone_size: .; d_call: .; cdr3_nt: TGCAGCGTTCAGACCACGGGGGGCCCCAACAATGAGCAGTTCTTC; cdr3_aa: CSVQTTGGPNNEQFF
j_call: TRBJ2-5; v_call: TRBV5-6; clone_size: .; d_call: .; cdr3_nt: TGTGCCAGCAGCTTGACGGGGTTCGGGGACCAAGAGACCCAGTACTTC; cdr3_aa: CASSLTGFGDQETQYF
j_call: TRBJ2-1; v_call: TRBV30; clone_size: .; d_call: .; cdr3_nt: TGTGCCTGGAGTGTTCGAAATGAGCAGTTCTTC; cdr3_aa: CAWSVRNEQFF
j_call: TRBJ2-3; v_call: TRBV20-1; clone_size: few; d_call: TRBD2; cdr3_nt: TGCAGTGCTAGCCCACTAGCGGGGGTCACAGATACGCAGTATTTT; cdr3_aa: CSASPLAGVTDTQYF
j_call: TRBJ1-5; v_call: TRBV12-3/TRBV12-4; clone_size: .; d_call: .; cdr3_nt: TGTGCCAGCAGTTTCCGACAGGCGTTTAAGCCCCAGCATTTT; cdr3_aa: CASSFRQAFKPQHF
j_call: TRBJ2-1; v_call: TRBV7-2; clone_size: few; d_call: TRBD2; cdr3_nt: TGTGCCACCGGGCTAGCGGGGGGGCCGGCCAATGAGCAGTTCTTC; cdr3_aa: CATGLAGGPANEQFF
j_call: TRBJ2-7; v_call: TRBV2; clone_size: .; d_call: .; cdr3_nt: TGTGCCAGCGGAGAGTACGAGCAGTACTTC; cdr3_aa: CASGEYEQYF
j_call: TRBJ1-2; v_call: TRBV20-1; clone_size: .; d_call: .; cdr3_nt: TGCAGTGCTTTCGGGACACCGAAGTTCTTTAGGAGCTACACCTTC; cdr3_aa: CSAFGTPKFFRSYTF
j_call: TRBJ1-6; v_call: TRBV6-5; clone_size: .; d_call: TRBD1; cdr3_nt: TGTGCCAGCAGTTACACAGGGGTTTATTCACCCCTCCACTTT; cdr3_aa: CASSYTGVYSPLHF
j_call: TRBJ1-6; v_call: TRBV28; clone_size: few; d_call: TRBD1; cdr3_nt: TGTGCCAGCAGTGGTGGGCAGGGGGCCCCCTATAATTCACCCCTCCACTTT; cdr3_aa: CASSGGQGAPYNSPLHF
j_call: TRBJ2-5; v_call: TRBV4-3; clone_size: .; d_call: .; cdr3_nt: TGCGCCAGCAGCCAAGGGACAGTTCAAGAGACCCAGTACTTC; cdr3_aa: CASSQGTVQETQYF
j_call: TRBJ1-2; v_call: TRBV3-1; clone_size: .; d_call: .; cdr3_nt: TGTGCCAGCAGCCAATCGGGCAGCAACTATGGCTACACCTTC; cdr3_aa: CASSQSGSNYGYTF
j_call: TRBJ1-1; v_call: TRBV12-3/TRBV12-4; clone_size: .; d_call: .; cdr3_nt: TGTGCCAGCAGTTTTGGGGGGGAGGACACTGAAGCTTTCTTT; cdr3_aa: CASSFGGEDTEAFF
j_call: TRBJ2-4; v_call: TRBV12-3/TRBV12-4; clone_size: .; d_call: .; cdr3_nt: TGTGCCAGCAGTTTACACGATCTGATCGGGGCCAAAAACATTCAGTACTTC; cdr3_aa: CASSLHDLIGAKNIQYF
j_call: TRBJ2-1; v_call: TRBV11-1; clone_size: .; d_call: .; cdr3_nt: TGTGCCAGCAGCCCCGGACAGTACAATGAGCAGTTCTTC; cdr3_aa: CASSPGQYNEQFF
j_call: TRBJ2-7; v_call: TRBV6-6; clone_size: .; d_call: TRBD1; cdr3_nt: TGTGCCACAAGTGGACAGGGGGCTATCTACGAGCAGTACTTC; cdr3_aa: CATSGQGAIYEQYF
j_call: TRBJ1-5; v_call: TRBV6-1; clone_size: .; d_call: .; cdr3_nt: TGTGCCAGCAGTGAAATGGGGAGCGAGCCCCAGCATTTT; cdr3_aa: CASSEMGSEPQHF
j_call: TRBJ2-2; v_call: TRBV27; clone_size: few; d_call: .; cdr3_nt: TGTGCCAGCACCGCCGGGGGCGGGGAGCTGTTTTTT; cdr3_aa: CASTAGGGELFF
j_call: TRBJ1-1; v_call: TRBV12-3/TRBV12-4; clone_size: few; d_call: .; cdr3_nt: TGTGCCAGCAGCCCCGGGCCGATCCGGGCTTTCTTT; cdr3_aa: CASSPGPIRAFF
j_call: TRBJ2-1; v_call: TRBV4-3; clone_size: .; d_call: TRBD2; cdr3_nt: TGCGCCAGCAGCCACCGACTAGCGGAAAGCTCCTACAATGAGCAGTTCTTC; cdr3_aa: CASSHRLAESSYNEQFF
j_call: TRBJ1-5; v_call: TRBV6-5; clone_size: many; d_call: TRBD1; cdr3_nt: TGTGCCAGCAGTCCCGGGACAGGTAATCAGCCCCAGCATTTT; cdr3_aa: CASSPGTGNQPQHF
j_call: TRBJ1-5; v_call: TRBV20-1; clone_size: .; d_call: .; cdr3_nt: TGCAGTGCTTCGGGGGCCAATCAGCCCCAGCATTTT; cdr3_aa: CSASGANQPQHF
j_call: TRBJ1-1; v_call: TRBV6-5; clone_size: once; d_call: .; cdr3_nt: TGTGCCAGCAGTTACTCTGGCCTCACTGAAGCTTTCTTT; cdr3_aa: CASSYSGLTEAFF
j_call: TRBJ2-1; v_call: TRBV20-1; clone_size: few; d_call: .; cdr3_nt: TGCAGTGCTAGAGTCCGGGTCGCCCGAGATGAGCAGTTCTTC; cdr3_aa: CSARVRVARDEQFF
j_call: TRBJ1-4; v_call: TRBV6-6; clone_size: few; d_call: .; cdr3_nt: TGTGCCAGCAGCTACACCGCCACTAATGAAAAACTGTTTTTT; cdr3_aa: CASSYTATNEKLFF
j_call: TRBJ1-2; v_call: TRBV9; clone_size: .; d_call: TRBD1; cdr3_nt: TGTGCCAGCAGTCGTGGACAGGATAACTATGGCTACACCTTC; cdr3_aa: CASSRGQDNYGYTF